This TCR beta chain came from a study of blood T cells in healthy people across ages. The germline V gene has CDR1 SGHRS and CDR2 YFSETQ. Germline trimming cut 4 bases from V and 4 bases from J; bases unmatched to any gene: 10. The length of the CDR3 is 15 residues. The second PCR ran about 6 to 11 cycles with a sample-barcoded 5' primer and J-beta primers. TCRdb itself ran the 5' RACE reads through MiXCR, one entry per CDR3 protein. The data show around 1,900,000 distinct CDR3 sequences, about 39% seen once. Sequencing was performed on blood. The TCR was taken from a human donor in good health. The chain joins TRBV5-1 to TRBJ2-7, with 8 bases aligning to TRBD1. The CDR3 region has the DNA TGCGCCAGCAGCCCGACAGGGGTTTTGAGTTACGAGCAGTACTTC. This translates into CASSPTGVLSYEQYF. The full variable domain, with the rest looked up from reference TRBV5-1 and TRBJ2-7, is KAGVTQTPRYLIKTRGQQVTLSCSPISGHRSVSWYQQTPGQGLQFLFEYFSETQRNKGNFPGRFSGRQFSNSRSEMNVSTLELGDSALYLCASSPTGVLSYEQYFGPGTRLTVT.